This T cell receptor beta chain was retrieved from a study of blood T cell repertoires in COVID-19. Study in general: The United States, Italy and Spain supplied acute and convalescent COVID-19 samples.

Per the original methods: Estimates of nucleated cell counts were drawn from the amplification of reference gene primers. Assay: immunoSEQ multiplex PCR; the TCRdb copy retains only in-frame clones and omits some. V, J and clone size derive from that table, while D and trimming were established from the DNA sequence. The sample lists 100,000 to 150,000 clones; approximately 91% were seen once. CDR3 size: 15 residues. V lost 3 bases and J lost 2; bases outside the gene matches: 1. Per the germline V gene, CDR1 is KGHSH and CDR2 is LQKENI. Sequences were obtained from peripheral blood. This clonotype originated in a woman aged 80 or over with acute or convalescent COVID-19. V and J are TRBV18 and TRBJ1-5, with 10 positions matching TRBD1. The CDR3 bases are TGTGCCAGCTCACCCGGACAGGGGGGCAATCAGCCCCAGCATTTT. This translates into CASSPGQGGNQPQHF.